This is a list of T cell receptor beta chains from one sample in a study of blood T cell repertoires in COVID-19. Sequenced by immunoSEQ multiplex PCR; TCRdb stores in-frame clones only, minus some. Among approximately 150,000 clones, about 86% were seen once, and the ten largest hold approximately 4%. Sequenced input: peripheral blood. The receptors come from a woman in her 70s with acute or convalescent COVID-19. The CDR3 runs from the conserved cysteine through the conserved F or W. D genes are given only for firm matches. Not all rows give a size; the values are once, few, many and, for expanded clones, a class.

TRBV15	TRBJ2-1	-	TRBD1	CATSSRTGGFDEQFF	TGTGCCACCAGCTCCCGAACAGGGGGCTTCGATGAGCAGTTCTTC
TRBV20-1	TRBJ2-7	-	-	CSASSFYEQYF	TGCAGTGCTAGTTCTTTCTACGAGCAGTACTTC
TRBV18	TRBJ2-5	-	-	CASSPGQQETQYF	TGTGCCAGCTCACCGGGGCAGCAAGAGACCCAGTACTTC
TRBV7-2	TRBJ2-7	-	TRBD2	CASSLQASGSYEQYF	TGTGCCAGCAGCTTACAAGCTAGCGGGAGTTACGAGCAGTACTTC
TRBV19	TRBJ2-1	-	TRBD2	CASSSGGSYNEQFF	TGTGCCAGTTCGAGCGGGGGCTCCTACAATGAGCAGTTCTTC
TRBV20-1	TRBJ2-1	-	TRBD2	CSASSSGGWDEQFF	TGCAGTGCTAGTTCCAGCGGGGGATGGGATGAGCAGTTCTTC
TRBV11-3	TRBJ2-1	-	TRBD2	CASSRTLAGDSRNEQFF	TGTGCCAGCAGCAGAACACTAGCGGGAGACTCTAGGAATGAGCAGTTCTTC
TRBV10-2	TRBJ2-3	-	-	CASSVGTFTDTQYF	TGCGCCAGCAGTGTTGGGACTTTCACAGATACGCAGTATTTT
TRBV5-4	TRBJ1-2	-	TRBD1	CASSLGQGANYGYTF	TGTGCCAGCAGCTTGGGACAGGGAGCTAACTATGGCTACACCTTC
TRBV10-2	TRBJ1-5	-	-	CASSEQARGPQHF	TGCGCCAGCAGTGAGCAGGCCCGTGGGCCCCAGCATTTT
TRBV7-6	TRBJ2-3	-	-	CASSPLQGRTDTQYF	TGTGCCAGCAGCCCCCTACAGGGTAGAACAGATACGCAGTATTTT
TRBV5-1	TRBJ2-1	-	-	CASSPLSASYNEQFF	TGCGCCAGCAGCCCCCTTAGCGCCTCCTACAATGAGCAGTTCTTC
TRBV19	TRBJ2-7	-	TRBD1	CASRPPGTGAYEQYF	TGTGCCAGTAGGCCCCCCGGGACAGGGGCCTACGAGCAGTACTTC
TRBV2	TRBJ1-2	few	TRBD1	CASRRRGQGGYGYTF	TGTGCCAGCAGGCGAAGAGGACAGGGTGGCTATGGCTACACCTTC
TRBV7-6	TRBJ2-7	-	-	CASSLAGTGGEQYF	TGTGCCAGCAGCTTAGCTGGGACTGGGGGCGAGCAGTACTTC
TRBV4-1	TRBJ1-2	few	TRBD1	CASSRRDRDPNYGYTF	TGCGCCAGCAGCCGCCGGGACAGGGATCCTAACTATGGCTACACCTTC
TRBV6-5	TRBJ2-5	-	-	CASSNNGQETQYF	TGTGCCAGCAGTAACAACGGGCAAGAGACCCAGTACTTC
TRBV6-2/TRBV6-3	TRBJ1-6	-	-	CASSYRGNNSPLHF	TGTGCCAGCAGTTACAGGGGGAATAATTCACCCCTCCACTTT
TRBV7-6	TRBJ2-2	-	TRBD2	CASSFAAGGPNTGELFF	TGTGCCAGCAGCTTCGCGGCGGGAGGGCCGAACACCGGGGAGCTGTTTTTT
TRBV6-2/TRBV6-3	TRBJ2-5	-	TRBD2	CASSSLGLAGGRETQYF	TGTGCCAGCAGTTCTCTCGGGCTAGCGGGGGGGCGAGAGACCCAGTACTTC
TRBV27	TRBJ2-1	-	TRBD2	CASSSPPMGLAGGAQFF	TGTGCCAGCAGCTCCCCTCCGATGGGGCTAGCGGGAGGGGCGCAGTTCTTC
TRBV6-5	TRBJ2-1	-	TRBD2	CASSPIPLLAGVEFF	TGTGCCAGCAGTCCGATACCCCTACTAGCGGGAGTAGAGTTCTTC
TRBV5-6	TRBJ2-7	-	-	CASSADSRQTYEQYF	TGTGCCAGCAGCGCGGACAGCCGGCAAACCTACGAGCAGTACTTC
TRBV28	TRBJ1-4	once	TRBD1	CASLPAGQGLTNEKLFF	TGTGCCAGTCTACCTGCGGGACAGGGTTTAACTAATGAAAAACTGTTTTTT
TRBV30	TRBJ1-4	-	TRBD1	CAWSVPWTGGNEKLFF	TGTGCCTGGAGTGTACCCTGGACAGGGGGTAATGAAAAACTGTTTTTT
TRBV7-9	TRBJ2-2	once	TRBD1	CASTKSGTGNTGELFF	TGTGCCAGCACCAAATCCGGGACAGGGAACACCGGGGAGCTGTTTTTT
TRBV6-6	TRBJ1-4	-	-	CASSLFRGGNEKLFF	TGTGCCAGCAGTTTATTTAGGGGGGGTAATGAAAAACTGTTTTTT
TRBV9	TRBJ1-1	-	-	CASSVTVDTEAFF	TGTGCCAGCAGCGTTACAGTCGACACTGAAGCTTTCTTT
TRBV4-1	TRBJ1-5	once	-	CASSLSQVLSNQPQHF	TGCGCCAGCAGCTTGAGTCAGGTCCTTAGCAATCAGCCCCAGCATTTT
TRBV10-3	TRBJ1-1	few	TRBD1	CAIQAGGLVEAFF	TGTGCCATTCAGGCAGGGGGTCTTGTTGAAGCTTTCTTT
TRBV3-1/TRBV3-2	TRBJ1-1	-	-	CASSQVGGSTEAFF	TGTGCCAGCAGCCAAGTCGGAGGTAGCACTGAAGCTTTCTTT
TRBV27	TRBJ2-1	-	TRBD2	CASSPNSGRVYNEQFF	TGTGCCAGCAGTCCAAATAGCGGGAGGGTTTACAATGAGCAGTTCTTC
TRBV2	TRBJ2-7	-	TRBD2	CASSKLGLASSYEQYF	TGTGCCAGCAGTAAATTGGGACTAGCGAGTTCCTACGAGCAGTACTTC
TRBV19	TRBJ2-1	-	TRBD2	CASSLKTGTSGYNEQFF	TGTGCCAGTAGCCTGAAAACCGGGACTAGCGGCTACAATGAGCAGTTCTTC
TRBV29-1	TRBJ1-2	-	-	CSVEDVMRGNYGYTF	TGCAGCGTTGAAGATGTAATGCGAGGAAACTATGGCTACACCTTC
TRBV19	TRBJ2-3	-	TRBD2	CASSDPSGVADTQYF	TGTGCCAGTAGTGACCCTAGCGGGGTGGCGGATACGCAGTATTTT
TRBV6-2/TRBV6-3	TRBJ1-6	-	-	CASSYSRTGNSPLHF	TGTGCCAGCAGTTACTCGAGAACGGGGAATTCACCCCTCCACTTT
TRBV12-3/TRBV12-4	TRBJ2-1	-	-	CASRQTNEQFF	TGTGCCAGCAGACAGACCAATGAGCAGTTCTTC
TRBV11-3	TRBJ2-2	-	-	CASSLSTNTGELFF	TGTGCCAGCAGCTTATCCACGAACACCGGGGAGCTGTTTTTT
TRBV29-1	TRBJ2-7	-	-	CSVEDRAHEQYF	TGCAGCGTTGAAGACAGGGCCCACGAGCAGTACTTC
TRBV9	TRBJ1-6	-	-	CASSSSVASSSYNSPLHF	TGTGCCAGCAGCTCTAGCGTGGCCTCAAGCTCCTATAATTCACCCCTCCACTTT
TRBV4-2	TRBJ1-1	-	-	CASSQVGGGTEAFF	TGTGCCAGCAGCCAAGTTGGGGGAGGCACTGAAGCTTTCTTT
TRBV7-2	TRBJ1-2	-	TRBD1	CASSTRQGSYGYTF	TGTGCCAGCAGCACGAGACAGGGAAGCTATGGCTACACCTTC
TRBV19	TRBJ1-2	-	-	CASSIRPVAVLSSNYGYTF	TGTGCCAGTAGTATACGTCCGGTGGCGGTCCTTTCGTCTAACTATGGCTACACCTTC
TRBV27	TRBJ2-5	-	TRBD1	CATSGRPGQGVYSRWEQETQYF	TGTGCCACCAGCGGACGGCCCGGACAGGGGGTATACTCTAGGTGGGAGCAAGAGACCCAGTACTTC
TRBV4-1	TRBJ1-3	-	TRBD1	CASSRGQGANTIYF	TGCGCCAGCAGCCGAGGACAGGGGGCGAACACCATATATTTT
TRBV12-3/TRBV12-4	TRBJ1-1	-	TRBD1	CASRPGQGTEAFF	TGTGCCAGCAGACCAGGACAGGGCACTGAAGCTTTCTTT
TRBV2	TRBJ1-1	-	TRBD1	CASSLTIGTGVEAFF	TGTGCCAGCAGCCTAACAATAGGGACAGGGGTTGAAGCTTTCTTT
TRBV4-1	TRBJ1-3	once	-	CASSQRQVLSGNTIYF	TGCGCCAGCAGCCAAAGACAGGTATTATCTGGAAACACCATATATTTT
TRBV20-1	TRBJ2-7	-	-	CSASSGWEQYF	TGCAGTGCCAGCTCAGGGTGGGAGCAGTACTTC
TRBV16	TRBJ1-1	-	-	CASSQSQLGEVAFF	TGTGCCAGCAGCCAAAGCCAACTGGGGGAGGTAGCTTTCTTT
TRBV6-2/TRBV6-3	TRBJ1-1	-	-	CASSYRGVNTEAFF	TGTGCCAGCAGTTACCGCGGGGTGAACACTGAAGCTTTCTTT
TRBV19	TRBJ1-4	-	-	CASVNRAGATNEKLFF	TGTGCCAGCGTGAACAGGGCGGGGGCAACTAATGAAAAACTGTTTTTT
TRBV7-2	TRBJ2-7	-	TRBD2	CASSLGRGLAGLKPYEQYF	TGTGCCAGCAGCTTGGGTCGAGGACTAGCGGGACTAAAGCCCTACGAGCAGTACTTC
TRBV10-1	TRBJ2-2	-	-	CASSEARANTGELFF	TGCGCCAGCAGTGAGGCGAGGGCAAACACCGGGGAGCTGTTTTTT